Reported below is one T cell receptor beta chain. No antigen is known for it. No quality values exist for individual bases; no much larger clone is one base distant. From the germline V gene, CDR1 is SGHRS and CDR2 is YFSETQ. From its cysteine to its phenylalanine, the CDR3 spans 21 amino acids. The kept DNA is CDR3 alone, 63 bases in frame from the first base. At the junction V is shortened by 8 bases and J by 0 bases; bases outside the gene matches: 22. The record originates from a study of blood T cell repertoires in COVID-19 (dated by TCRdb to 2018 to 2021). The study in broad terms: Samples from collaborators originated in the United States, Italy and Spain and spanned both the acute and convalescent phases of COVID-19. The prospective study material was composed of cDNA or gDNA derived from T cells, B-cell-depleted T cells, or PBMCs. HLA class I and class II types, where available, came from metadata supplied by the sample provider rather than from assay-based typing. The dataset comprised deeply sampled blood TCRbeta repertoires from subjects exposed to, actively infected with, or recovered from COVID-19. The repertoires were released in a freely available public database meant as a resource for research on the immune response to SARS-CoV-2. A de-identified subject ID, COVID-19 status, age in years and sex were almost always included in the sample metadata. The samples were drawn from two sources: the first 160 participants of the ongoing ImmuneRACE study, and fewer than 1,500 subjects contributed by 6 global collaborators.

In Seattle, one collaborating source enrolled patients while the infection was active and tracked those patients longitudinally over the course of disease. The collaborating institutions used their own protocols to collect whole blood in K2EDTA tubes. Collaborator samples were shipped for TCRbeta analysis as frozen whole blood, isolated PBMCs, or DNA extracted from either sample type. TCRbeta CDR3 regions were amplified from genomic DNA using the immunoSEQ Assay, a bias-controlled multiplex PCR. As for the authors' bioinformatics: Within the assay, amplification of reference gene primers was used to estimate how many nucleated cells each sample contained. To quantify the absolute abundance of each unique TCRbeta CDR3 rearrangement, sequence reads were collapsed and filtered. For each sample, productive Simpson clonality was calculated as the square root of Simpson's diversity index over productive rearrangements. This is the immuneACCESS table as TCRdb keeps it, with only in-frame sequences that have V and J called. A part of the clones is gone; compared with another copy, unresolved V genes explain less than half, and the rest is unexplained. V, J and clone size reflect that table, while D and trimming were determined from the DNA. The sample table holds roughly 200,000 clones, of which roughly 77% were seen once. Roughly 5.7% of the sample lies in the top ten.

Overall results and qualifications from the work: How much clinical and demographic metadata was included differed by source and by participant, and the metadata was provided uncurated.

The rearrangement joined TRBV5-1 to TRBJ2-7; 14 of the junction bases match TRBD2. The receptor was isolated from a woman aged 40 to 50 with COVID-19, enrolled during active disease. Sequenced material: peripheral blood. The CDR3 sequence is CASSRGNTGTSGSSFSYEQYF. DNA sequence: TGCGCCAGTTCAAGGGGGAATACCGGGACTAGCGGGAGTAGTTTCTCCTACGAGCAGTACTTC.